This T cell receptor beta chain was identified in a study of blood T cell repertoires in COVID-19. Assay used: immunoSEQ multiplex PCR; TCRdb lists only in-frame clones, some missing. The sample carries hundreds of thousands of clones, 86% recorded once. Between the trimmed V and J ends, which lost 4 bases and 4 bases, there was a span of 8 bases. Germline CDR1 reads SGHRS; CDR2 reads YFSETQ. The CDR3 extends over 13 amino acids. Sequenced: peripheral blood. The TCR was taken from a woman in her 30s with active or convalescent COVID-19. This chain links TRBV5-1 with TRBJ1-4; D gene ambiguous. In DNA, the CDR3 is TGCGCCAGCAGCATACACGTTAATGAAAAACTGTTTTTT. This gives the protein CASSIHVNEKLFF.